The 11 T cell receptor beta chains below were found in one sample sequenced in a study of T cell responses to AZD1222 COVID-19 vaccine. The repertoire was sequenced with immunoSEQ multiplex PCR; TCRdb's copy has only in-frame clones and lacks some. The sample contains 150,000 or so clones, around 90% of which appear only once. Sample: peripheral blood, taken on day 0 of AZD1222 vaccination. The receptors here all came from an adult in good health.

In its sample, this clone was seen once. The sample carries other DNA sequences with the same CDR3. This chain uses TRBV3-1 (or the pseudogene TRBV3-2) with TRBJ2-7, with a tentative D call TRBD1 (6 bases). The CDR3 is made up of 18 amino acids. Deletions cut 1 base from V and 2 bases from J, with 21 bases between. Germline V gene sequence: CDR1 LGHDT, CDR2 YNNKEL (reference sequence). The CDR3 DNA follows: TGTGCCAGCAGCCAAGTCACAGGGTGGGGTGGTAGCACCTACGAGCAGTACTTC. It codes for CASSQVTGWGGSTYEQYF.

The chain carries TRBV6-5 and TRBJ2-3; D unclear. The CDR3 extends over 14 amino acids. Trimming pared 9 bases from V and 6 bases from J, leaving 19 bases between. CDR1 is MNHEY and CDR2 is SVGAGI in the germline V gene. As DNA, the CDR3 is TGTGCCAGTGGGCGCCGGCCGGGTGAGGATACGCAGTATTTT. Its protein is CASGRRPGEDTQYF.

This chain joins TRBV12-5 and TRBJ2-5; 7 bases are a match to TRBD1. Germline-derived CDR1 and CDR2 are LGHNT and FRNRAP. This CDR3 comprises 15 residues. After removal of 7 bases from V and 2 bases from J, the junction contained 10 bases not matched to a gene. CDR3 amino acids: CASDSLMDRQETQYF. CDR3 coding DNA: TGTGCTAGTGACTCTCTTATGGACAGGCAAGAGACCCAGTACTTC.

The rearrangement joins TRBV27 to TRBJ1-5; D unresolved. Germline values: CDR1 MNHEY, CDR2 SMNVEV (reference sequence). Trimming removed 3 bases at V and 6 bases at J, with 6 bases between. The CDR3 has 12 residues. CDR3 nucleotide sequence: TGTGCCAGCAGTTTCCTCGGTCAGCCCCAGCATTTT. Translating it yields CASSFLGQPQHF.

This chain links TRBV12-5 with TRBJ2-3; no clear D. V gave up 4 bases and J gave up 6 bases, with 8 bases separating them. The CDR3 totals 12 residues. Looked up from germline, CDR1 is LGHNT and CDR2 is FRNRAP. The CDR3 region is CASGWNEDTQYF. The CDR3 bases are TGTGCTAGTGGTTGGAACGAGGATACGCAGTATTTT.

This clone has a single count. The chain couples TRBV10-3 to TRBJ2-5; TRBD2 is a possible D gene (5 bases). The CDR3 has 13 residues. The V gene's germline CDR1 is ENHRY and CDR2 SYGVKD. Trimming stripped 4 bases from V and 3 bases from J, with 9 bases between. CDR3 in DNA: TGTGCCATCAGTGCCAGGCGGGAAGAGACCCAGTACTTC. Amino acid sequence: CAISARREETQYF.

Here the CDR3 reads CASSSPENSYEQYF. CDR3 nucleotides: TGTGCCAGCAGCAGTCCCGAAAACTCCTACGAGCAGTACTTC. This chain links TRBV28 with TRBJ2-7; no clear D gene. The CDR3 is 14 amino acids. The V gene lost 6 bases and the J gene lost 0 bases, with 12 bases spanning the gap. CDR1 and CDR2 (germline): MDHEN, SYDVKM.

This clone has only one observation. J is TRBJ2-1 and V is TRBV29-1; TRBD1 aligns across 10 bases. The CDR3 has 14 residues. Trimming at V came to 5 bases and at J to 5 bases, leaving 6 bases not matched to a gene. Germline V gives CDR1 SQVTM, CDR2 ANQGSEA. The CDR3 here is CSVSPGQGNNEQFF. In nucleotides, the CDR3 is TGCAGCGTTTCCCCGGGACAGGGGAACAATGAGCAGTTCTTC.

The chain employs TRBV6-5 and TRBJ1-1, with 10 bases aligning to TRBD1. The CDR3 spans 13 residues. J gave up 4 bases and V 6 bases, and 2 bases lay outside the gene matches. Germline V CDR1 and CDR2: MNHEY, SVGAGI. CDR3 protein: CASSWTGGTEAFF. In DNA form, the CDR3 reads TGTGCCAGCAGCTGGACAGGGGGCACTGAAGCTTTCTTT.

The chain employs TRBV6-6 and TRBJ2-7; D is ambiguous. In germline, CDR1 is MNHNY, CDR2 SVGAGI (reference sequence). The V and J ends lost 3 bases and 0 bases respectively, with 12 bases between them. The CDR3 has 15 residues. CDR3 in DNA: TGTGCCAGCAGTTATTCGGACCCGCTCTCCTACGAGCAGTACTTC. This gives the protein CASSYSDPLSYEQYF.

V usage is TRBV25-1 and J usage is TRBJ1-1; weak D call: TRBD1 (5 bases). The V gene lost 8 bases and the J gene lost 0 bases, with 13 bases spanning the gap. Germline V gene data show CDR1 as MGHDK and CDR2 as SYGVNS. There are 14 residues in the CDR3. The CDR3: CASRVAGVNTEAFF. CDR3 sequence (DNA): TGTGCCAGCCGGGTGGCGGGGGTGAACACTGAAGCTTTCTTT.